This passage covers 15 T cell receptor beta chains from one sample sequenced in a study of T cell responses to AZD1222 COVID-19 vaccine. The table came from immunoSEQ multiplex PCR; TCRdb's copy has only in-frame clones and leaves some out. The profile shows about 130,000 clones, over 75% of them singletons. The input for sequencing was peripheral blood, taken on day 0 of AZD1222 vaccination. The receptors shown here come from an adult in good health.

This chain joins TRBV19 and TRBJ2-1; D might be TRBD2 (5 bases). The CDR3 is made up of 15 amino acids. With 6 bases removed from V and 4 bases from J, the gap between germline ends came to 16 bases. Germline CDR1 is LNHDA and CDR2 is SQIVND (reference sequence). CDR3 protein: CASRSDGIAYNEQFF. The DNA of the CDR3 is TGTGCCAGTAGATCCGACGGGATAGCTTACAATGAGCAGTTCTTC.

The J gene is TRBJ1-4, the V gene TRBV19; D gene uncertain. Germline V gives CDR1 LNHDA, CDR2 SQIVND (reference sequence). This CDR3 is built from 15 residues. The V end was cut by 4 bases, the J end by 0 bases, with 9 bases between. CDR3 in amino acids: CASSTRITTNEKLFF. CDR3 sequence (DNA): TGTGCCAGTAGTACGCGGATTACAACTAATGAAAAACTGTTTTTT.

The V and J genes are TRBV12-3 or TRBV12-4 and TRBJ1-5; D is unresolved. This CDR3 region has 13 residues. The V end lost 3 bases, the J end lost 1 base, and 4 bases lay between the germline ends. The CDR3 loop is CASSFGSNQPQHF. The CDR3 DNA reads TGTGCCAGCAGTTTCGGAAGCAATCAGCCCCAGCATTTT.

The chain links TRBV19 to TRBJ1-5, with D hard to call. CDR1 and CDR2 from the germline V gene are LNHDA and SQIVND (reference sequence). This CDR3 is built from 15 residues. The V gene lost 5 bases and the J gene lost 3 bases, with 14 bases spanning the gap. CDR3 in DNA: TGTGCCAGTAGTCCGGCCCGCAAGGCCAATCAGCCCCAGCATTTT. It specifies CASSPARKANQPQHF. Looking up the rest from reference TRBV19 and TRBJ1-5 gives the full variable domain: DGGITQSPKYLFRKEGQNVTLSCEQNLNHDAMYWYRQDPGQGLRLIYYSQIVNDFQKGDIAEGYSVSREKKESFPLTVTSAQKNPTAFYLCASSPARKANQPQHFGDGTRLSIL.

The chain uses TRBV12-3 or TRBV12-4 and TRBJ2-5, with a possible D match to TRBD1 (5 bases). V lost 5 bases, J lost 4 bases, and 11 bases lay in between. The CDR3 runs to 13 residues. CDR3: CASSPTGPETQYF. The CDR3 DNA reads as TGTGCCAGCAGTCCTACAGGCCCAGAGACCCAGTACTTC.

The genes are TRBV29-1 and TRBJ1-4; TRBD1 matches 9 bases. The CDR3 is 14 residues long. Germline CDR1 SQVTM, CDR2 ANQGSEA. The trim removed 5 bases at V and 5 bases at J, leaving 6 bases unmatched. CDR3 in DNA: TGCAGCGTTCGATTCGGGACAGGGAATGAAAAACTGTTTTTT. Translating it yields CSVRFGTGNEKLFF.

The genes are TRBV9 and TRBJ2-5; D may be TRBD1 (5 bases). The CDR3 is 13 residues long. V lost 2 bases and J 5 bases, leaving 10 bases between the germline ends. Germline CDR1 is SGDLS and CDR2 is YYNGEE. CDR3 amino acids: CASSVQGVETQYF. The CDR3 coding sequence is TGTGCCAGCAGCGTTCAAGGGGTGGAGACCCAGTACTTC.

This sequence joins TRBV27 and TRBJ1-2, with TRBD1 as a possible D gene (6 bases). Germline-derived CDR1 and CDR2 are MNHEY and SMNVEV (reference sequence). This CDR3 comprises 13 residues. V was clipped by 0 bases and J by 5 bases, with 7 bases between them. This CDR3 is CASSLSGGYGYTF. CDR3 nucleotides: TGTGCCAGCAGTTTATCAGGGGGTTATGGCTACACCTTC.

The V call is TRBV6-2 or TRBV6-3, the J call TRBJ1-2; 8 bases are shared with TRBD1. CDR3 size: 14 residues. CDR1 is MNHEY and CDR2 is SVGEGT in the germline V gene. V shed 6 bases, J shed 4 bases, and the junction held 7 bases outside the gene matches. The CDR3 protein is CASSLDRAPYGYTF. For the CDR3, the DNA is TGTGCCAGCAGCTTGGACAGGGCCCCCTATGGCTACACCTTC.

The chain has TRBV24-1 and TRBJ2-2; a possible D gene is TRBD1 (6 bases). CDR1 KGHDR and CDR2 SFDVKD come from the germline V gene. This CDR3 is 16 amino acids long. V was pared by 3 bases and J by 4 bases, with 14 bases between. CDR3 in amino acids: CATSDVGARGTGELFF. The DNA for the CDR3 is TGTGCCACCAGTGATGTGGGGGCGCGTGGCACCGGGGAGCTGTTTTTT.

V usage is TRBV30 and J usage is TRBJ1-6; no definite D call. Trimming removed 1 base from V and 2 bases from J, with 0 bases in between. Germline V CDR1 and CDR2: GTSNPN, SVGIG (reference sequence). There are 12 residues in the CDR3. In DNA, the CDR3 is TGTGCCTGGAGTGCCTATAATTCACCCCTCCACTTT. This sequence encodes CAWSAYNSPLHF.

The V call is TRBV11-3, the J call TRBJ1-1, with D possibly TRBD1 on 6 matching bases. V lost 5 bases and J 6 bases, leaving 13 bases between the germline ends. This CDR3 contains 13 residues. Germline CDR1 reads SGHNT; CDR2 reads YENEEA. CDR3 amino acids: CASSHRTESEAFF. The CDR3 nucleotides read TGTGCCAGCAGCCATCGGACAGAGTCTGAAGCTTTCTTT.

The genes are TRBV7-9 and TRBJ2-1; D gene ambiguous. This CDR3 has 11 amino acids. Germline V gene sequence: CDR1 SEHNR, CDR2 FQNEAQ (reference sequence). V lost 3 bases to trimming and J lost 13 bases, with 10 bases between them. The CDR3 loop reads CASSLGSRQFF. CDR3 in DNA: TGTGCCAGCAGCTTGGGTTCCCGCCAGTTCTTC.

This sequence joins TRBV19 and TRBJ2-5; tentative D call: TRBD1 (6 bases). CDR1 and CDR2 from the germline V gene are LNHDA and SQIVND (reference sequence). Trimming took 5 bases from V and 2 from J, leaving 15 bases between them. CDR3 size: 15 residues. The chain's CDR3 is CASSPLQGLQETQYF. CDR3 DNA sequence: TGTGCCAGTAGTCCTTTACAGGGTTTGCAAGAGACCCAGTACTTC.

This rearrangement joins TRBV7-2 to TRBJ1-2; unclear D gene. This CDR3 region has 13 residues. Germline V gene data show CDR1 as SGHTA and CDR2 as FQGNSA. The V gene lost 0 bases and the J gene lost 8 bases, with 10 bases spanning the gap. CDR3 coding DNA: TGTGCCAGCAGCTTAGCCTGGAGTCGAGGCTACACCTTC. Amino acids: CASSLAWSRGYTF.